The present T cell receptor beta chain was sequenced within a study of Ad26.COV2.S vaccination and SARS-CoV-2 variants (dated by TCRdb to about 2021). Turning to the overall study: Donors in the vaccine arm were drawn from COV1001, a multicentre, randomized, double-blind, placebo-controlled phase I-IIa trial testing Ad26.COV2.S in healthy adults. Ad26.COV2.S was given intramuscularly at 5x10^10 or 1x10^11 viral particles, as a single shot or as two shots 56 days apart. TCRbeta repertoire sequencing was used to assess the specificity and breadth of SARS-CoV-2-reactive T cell receptors after Ad26.COV2.S vaccination. The TCR-sequenced set comprised approximately 32 samples: some 20 Ad26.COV2.S vaccine recipients, 5 placebo recipients and 8 SARS-CoV-2 convalescent individuals. Participants in the trial were split at random into five groups of five each, receiving low-dose or high-dose Ad26.COV2.S once or twice, or else placebo on both occasions. Throughout the experiments and outcome assessment, investigators stayed blinded to trial group allocation. Overall study results and their limits: The authors noted that total T cell responses may have been underestimated by the TCR breadth and depth analyses. Substantial breadth of spike-specific CD8+ and CD4+ T cell responses was reported after vaccination. Comparable non-spike TCR breadth was observed between vaccine and placebo recipients, consistent with only spike being contained in the vaccine. Ad26.COV2.S recipients had higher spike-specific TCR breadth than placebo recipients (P = 0.0014). The study lacked the statistical power to compare responses across vaccine doses or regimens.

TCRbeta CDR3 regions were sequenced with the immunoSEQ Assay. After extraction, genomic DNA underwent amplification by bias-controlled multiplex PCR, followed by high-throughput sequencing. In the original analysis: To quantify the absolute abundance of every unique TCRbeta CDR3 region, sequences were collapsed and filtered. Usable DNA was measured by amplifying reference genes present in all nucleated cells, and TCRbeta template counts were normalized to that usable DNA to estimate T cell fraction. Repertoire TCRs were annotated as SARS-CoV-2-specific when V gene, CDR3 amino acid sequence and J gene were exactly matched to a known reactive TCR set. The reference SARS-CoV-2 TCR set was derived from MIRA and filtered for enrichment in COVID-19-positive ImmuneCODE repertoires, a step that removed public or cross-reactive TCRs. Based on the MIRA antigens, annotated TCRs were further analysed at the level of specific ORF or position within ORF. Breadth was defined as annotated unique rearrangements over total unique productive rearrangements; depth was the summed frequency of those rearrangements. Group comparisons of TCR breadth used two-sided Wilcoxon rank-sum tests. Not all clones reach the TCRdb copy of this immuneACCESS table, which keeps in-frame sequences only. Checked studies attribute under half of the gap to unresolved V genes and leave the rest unexplained. That table gives V, J and clone size, and the DNA gave D and trimming. Recorded for this sample are hundreds of thousands of clones; roughly 90% of them occurred a single time. The ten most abundant clones make up over 1.3% of the sample.

The label giving this sample's treatment or condition can be read as: around 19 received Ad26.COV2.S at low or high dose, single or two shots; about 5 received placebo; per-sample allocation not given. Repertoires of vaccine and placebo recipients were sequenced from samples taken on day 63 after the first injection. In Cohort 1b, fewer than 30 adults aged 18-55 years were enrolled at a single site in Boston, USA, between 29 July and 7 August 2020. Ad26.COV2.S consisted of a replication-incompetent adenovirus type 26 vector by which a prefusion-stabilized SARS-CoV-2 spike protein from the original Wuhan strain was expressed. As to this clone: Its specific antigen is unknown. No clone much larger than this one lies a single base away; base qualities are absent.

The CDR3 spans 15 residues, from the cysteine through the phenylalanine. Only the CDR3 DNA stays, 45 bases, in frame from base 1. Between the V and J ends, shortened by 0 bases and 7 bases respectively, the junction contains 16 bases. Via the germline V gene, CDR1 is MNHNS and CDR2 SASEGT. The sequencing here drew on peripheral blood, taken in a trial of Ad26.COV2.S vaccine versus placebo. The TCR comes from a person aged 18-65 years who received the Ad26.COV2.S COVID-19 vaccine or a placebo. The chain links TRBV6-1 with TRBJ2-7, with a weak D call of TRBD2 (6 bases match). Here is the DNA: TGTGCCAGCAGTGAAGCCGCGGGACCTCTAGGGGAGCAGTACTTC. Translated, this gives CASSEAAGPLGEQYF.